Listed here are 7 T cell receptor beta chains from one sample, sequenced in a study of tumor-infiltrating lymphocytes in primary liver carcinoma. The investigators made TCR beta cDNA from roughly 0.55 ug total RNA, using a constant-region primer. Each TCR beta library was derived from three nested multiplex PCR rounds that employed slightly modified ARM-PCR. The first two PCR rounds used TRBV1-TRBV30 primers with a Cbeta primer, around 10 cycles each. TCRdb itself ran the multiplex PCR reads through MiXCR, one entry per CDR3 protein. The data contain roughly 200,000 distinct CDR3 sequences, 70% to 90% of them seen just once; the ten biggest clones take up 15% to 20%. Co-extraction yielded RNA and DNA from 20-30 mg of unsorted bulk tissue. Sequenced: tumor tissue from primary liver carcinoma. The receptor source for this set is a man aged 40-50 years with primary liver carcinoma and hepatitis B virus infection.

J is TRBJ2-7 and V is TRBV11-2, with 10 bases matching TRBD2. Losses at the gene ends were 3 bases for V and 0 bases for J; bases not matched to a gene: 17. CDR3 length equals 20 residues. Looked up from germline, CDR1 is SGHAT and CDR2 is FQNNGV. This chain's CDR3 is CASSLRERRTSGLNSYEQYF. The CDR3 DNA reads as TGTGCCAGCAGCTTGAGGGAGAGGAGGACTAGCGGACTCAACTCCTACGAGCAGTACTTC.

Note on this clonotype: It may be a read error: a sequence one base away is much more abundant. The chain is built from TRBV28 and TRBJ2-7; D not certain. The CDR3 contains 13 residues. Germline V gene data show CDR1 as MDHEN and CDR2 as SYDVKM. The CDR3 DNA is TGTGTCAGCAGTTTAGTGGGTTCCTACGAGCAGTACTTC. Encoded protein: CVSSLVGSYEQYF.

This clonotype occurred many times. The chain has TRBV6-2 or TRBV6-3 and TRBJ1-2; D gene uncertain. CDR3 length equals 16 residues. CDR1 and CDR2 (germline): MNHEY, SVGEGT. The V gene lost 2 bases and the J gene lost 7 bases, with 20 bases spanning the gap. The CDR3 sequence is CASSYPGVGSGGGYTF. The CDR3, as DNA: TGTGCCAGCAGTTACCCCGGAGTGGGCTCCGGAGGTGGCTACACCTTC.

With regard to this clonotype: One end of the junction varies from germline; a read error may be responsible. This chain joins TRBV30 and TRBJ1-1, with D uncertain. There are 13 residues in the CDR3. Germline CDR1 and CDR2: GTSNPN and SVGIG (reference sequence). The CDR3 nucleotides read TGTGCCTGTAGTGTGGGTTGGGACACTGAAGCTTTCTTT. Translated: CACSVGWDTEAFF.

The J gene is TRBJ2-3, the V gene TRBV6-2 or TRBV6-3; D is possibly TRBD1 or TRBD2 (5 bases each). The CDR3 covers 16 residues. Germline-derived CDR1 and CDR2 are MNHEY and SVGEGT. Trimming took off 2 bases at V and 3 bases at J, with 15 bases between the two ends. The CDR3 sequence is CASSYGDGNWTDTQYF. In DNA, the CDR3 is TGTGCCAGCAGTTACGGGGACGGGAATTGGACAGATACGCAGTATTTT.

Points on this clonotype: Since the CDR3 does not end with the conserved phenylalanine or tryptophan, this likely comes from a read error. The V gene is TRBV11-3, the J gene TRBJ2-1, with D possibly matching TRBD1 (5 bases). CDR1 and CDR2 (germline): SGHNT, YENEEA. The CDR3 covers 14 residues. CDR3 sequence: CVSNLGVSNNEQFL. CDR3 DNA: TGTGTCAGCAACTTAGGGGTCAGCAACAATGAGCAGTTCTTA.

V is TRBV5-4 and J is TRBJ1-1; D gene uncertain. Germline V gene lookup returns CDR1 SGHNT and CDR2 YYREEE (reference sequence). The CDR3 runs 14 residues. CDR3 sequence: CARSGTTENTEAFF. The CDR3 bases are TGTGCAAGGAGCGGTACGACGGAGAACACTGAAGCTTTCTTT.